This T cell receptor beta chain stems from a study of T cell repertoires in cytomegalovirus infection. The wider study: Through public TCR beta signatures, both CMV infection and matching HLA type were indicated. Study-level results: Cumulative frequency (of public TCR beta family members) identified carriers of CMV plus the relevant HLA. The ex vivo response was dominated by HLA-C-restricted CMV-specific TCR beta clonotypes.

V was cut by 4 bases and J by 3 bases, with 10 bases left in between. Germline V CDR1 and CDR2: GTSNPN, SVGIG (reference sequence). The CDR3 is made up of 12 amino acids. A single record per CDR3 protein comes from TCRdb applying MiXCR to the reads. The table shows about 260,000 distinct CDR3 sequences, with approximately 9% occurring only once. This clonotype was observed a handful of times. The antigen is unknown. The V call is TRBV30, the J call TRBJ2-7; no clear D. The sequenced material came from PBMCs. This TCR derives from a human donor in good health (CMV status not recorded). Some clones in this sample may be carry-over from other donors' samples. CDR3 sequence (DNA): TGTGCCTGGACCGACGGATTCTACGAGCAGTACTTC. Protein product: CAWTDGFYEQYF.